This T cell receptor beta chain appears in the sequencing data of a study of T cell changes during pregnancy in multiple sclerosis (dated by TCRdb to between 2017 and 2020). About the investigation overall: In women with multiple sclerosis, the researchers looked at how the T cell repertoire shifted as pregnancy progressed.

Turning to this clone: Its antigen is still unknown. Per-nucleotide qualities are absent, and no much larger clonotype sits a single base away.

The library was generated by the immunoSEQ multiplex PCR assay. What TCRdb holds here is the immuneACCESS table cut down to in-frame rearrangements. Part of the clones is not present; checked against another copy, under half of the missing clones reflect an unresolved V gene, and the others are unexplained. The sample table lists 60,000 or so clones, 75% to 95% of them with a count of one. The ten top clones hold about 0.88% of the sample. This clonotype originated in a female donor with multiple sclerosis, enrolled in a pregnancy study. The sequences come from peripheral blood, collected before pregnancy.

The CDR3 region reads CASSLRETSVNEQFF. The DNA is as follows: TGTGCCAGCAGCTTAAGGGAGACTAGCGTCAATGAGCAGTTCTTC. The receptor chain draws on TRBV11-2 and TRBJ2-1; a stretch of 8 junction bases matches TRBD2. The CDR3 sequence holds 15 residues, the cysteine and phenylalanine included. This entry keeps only the CDR3 DNA: 45 bases, framed from base 1. CDR1 SGHAT and CDR2 FQNNGV are derived from the germline V gene. After removal of 2 bases from V and 6 bases from J, the junction retains 6 bases not matched to a gene.